This record covers a single T cell receptor beta chain. Its antigen is still unknown. The CDR3 sequence is 15 residues long. Per the germline V gene, CDR1 is LGHNA and CDR2 is YNFKEQ. The trim removed 4 bases at V and 5 bases at J, leaving 5 bases unmatched. The primer mix had 60 Vbeta and 13 Jbeta primers. The table came from immunoSEQ multiplex PCR; TCRdb's copy has only in-frame clones and leaves some out. There are some 130,000 clones in the sample; approximately 73% occur only once, and around 1.4% lies in the top ten. This entry belongs to a study of cytomegalovirus exposure and HLA in healthy donors. Broader study findings: Some V segments, including TRBV6-2 and TRBV6-3, were excluded as indistinguishable.

The sequenced sample was PBMCs. The clonotype originates from a woman between 40 and 50 years old in good health and CMV-seronegative. This chain links TRBV4-2 with TRBJ2-3; 11 bases line up with TRBD2. The CDR3 DNA sequence: TGTGCCAGCAGCCGCGGGACTAGCGGTGGAGATACGCAGTATTTT. Its translation is CASSRGTSGGDTQYF.